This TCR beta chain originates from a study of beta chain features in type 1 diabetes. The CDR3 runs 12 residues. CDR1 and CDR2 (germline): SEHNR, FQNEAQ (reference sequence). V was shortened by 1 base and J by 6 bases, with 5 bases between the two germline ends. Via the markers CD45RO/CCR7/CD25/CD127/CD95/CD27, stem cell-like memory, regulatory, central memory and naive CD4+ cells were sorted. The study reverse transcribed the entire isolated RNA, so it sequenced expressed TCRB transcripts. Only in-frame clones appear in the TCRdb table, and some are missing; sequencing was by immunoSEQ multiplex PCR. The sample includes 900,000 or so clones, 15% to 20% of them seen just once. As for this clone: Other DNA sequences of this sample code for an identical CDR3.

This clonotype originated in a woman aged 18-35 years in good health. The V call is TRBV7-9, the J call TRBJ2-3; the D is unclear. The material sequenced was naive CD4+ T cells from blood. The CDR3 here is CASSLVADTQYF. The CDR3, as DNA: TGTGCCAGCAGCTTAGTCGCCGATACGCAGTATTTT.